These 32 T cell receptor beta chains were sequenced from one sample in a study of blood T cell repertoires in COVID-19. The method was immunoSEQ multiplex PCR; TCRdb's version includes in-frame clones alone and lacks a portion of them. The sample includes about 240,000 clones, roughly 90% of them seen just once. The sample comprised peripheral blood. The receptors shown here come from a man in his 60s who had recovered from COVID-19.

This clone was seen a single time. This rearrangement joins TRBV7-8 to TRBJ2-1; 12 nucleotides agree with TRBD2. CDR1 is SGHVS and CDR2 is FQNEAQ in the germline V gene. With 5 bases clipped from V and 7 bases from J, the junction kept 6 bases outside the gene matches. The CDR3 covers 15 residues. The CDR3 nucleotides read TGTGCCAGCAGCGCTAGCGGGGGGGCCGGGAATGAGCAGTTCTTC. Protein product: CASSASGGAGNEQFF.

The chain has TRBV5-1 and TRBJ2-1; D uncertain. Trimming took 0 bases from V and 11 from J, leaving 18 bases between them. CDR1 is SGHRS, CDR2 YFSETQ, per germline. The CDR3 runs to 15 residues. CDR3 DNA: TGCGCCAGCAGCTTGGAAGGCCACCTCGGGTTTCAGCAGTTCTTC. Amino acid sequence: CASSLEGHLGFQQFF.

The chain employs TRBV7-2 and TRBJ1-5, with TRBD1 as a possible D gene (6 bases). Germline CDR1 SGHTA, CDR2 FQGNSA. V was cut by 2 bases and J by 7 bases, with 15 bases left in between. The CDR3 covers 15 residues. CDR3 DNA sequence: TGTGCCAGCAGCTTATATGGGCAGGGGTGGCAGCCCCAGCATTTT. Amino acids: CASSLYGQGWQPQHF.

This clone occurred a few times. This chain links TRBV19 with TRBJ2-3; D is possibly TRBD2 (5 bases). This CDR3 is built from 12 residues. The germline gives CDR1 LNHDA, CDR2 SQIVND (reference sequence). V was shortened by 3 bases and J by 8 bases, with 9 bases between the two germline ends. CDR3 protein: CASSMDRGTQYF. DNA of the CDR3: TGTGCCAGTAGTATGGACCGGGGTACGCAGTATTTT.

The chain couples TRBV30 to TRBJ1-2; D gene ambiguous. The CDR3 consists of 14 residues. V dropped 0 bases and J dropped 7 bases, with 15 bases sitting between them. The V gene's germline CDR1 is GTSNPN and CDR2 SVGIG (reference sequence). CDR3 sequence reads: CAWSVTTLRSGYTF. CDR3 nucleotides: TGTGCCTGGAGTGTAACCACCCTAAGGAGTGGCTACACCTTC.

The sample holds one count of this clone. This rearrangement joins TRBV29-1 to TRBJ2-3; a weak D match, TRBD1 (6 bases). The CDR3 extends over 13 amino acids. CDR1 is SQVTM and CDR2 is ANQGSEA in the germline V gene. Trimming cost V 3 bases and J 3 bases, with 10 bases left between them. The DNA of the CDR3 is TGCAGCGTTGAGACAGGAAAGACAGATACGCAGTATTTT. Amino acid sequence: CSVETGKTDTQYF.

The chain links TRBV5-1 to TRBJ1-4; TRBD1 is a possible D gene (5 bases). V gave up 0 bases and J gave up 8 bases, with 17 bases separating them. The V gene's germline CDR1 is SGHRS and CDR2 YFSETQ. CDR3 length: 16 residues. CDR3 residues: CASSLVPRAAEEKLFF. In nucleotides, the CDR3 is TGCGCCAGCAGCTTGGTGCCCAGGGCAGCCGAAGAAAAACTGTTTTTT.

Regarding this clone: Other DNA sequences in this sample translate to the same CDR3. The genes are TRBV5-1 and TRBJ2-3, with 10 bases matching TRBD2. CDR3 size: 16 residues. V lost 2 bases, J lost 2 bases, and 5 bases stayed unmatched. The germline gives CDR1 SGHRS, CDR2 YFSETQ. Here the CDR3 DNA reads TGCGCCAGCAGCTTAGCTAGCGGGGGTAACACAGATACGCAGTATTTT. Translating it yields CASSLASGGNTDTQYF.

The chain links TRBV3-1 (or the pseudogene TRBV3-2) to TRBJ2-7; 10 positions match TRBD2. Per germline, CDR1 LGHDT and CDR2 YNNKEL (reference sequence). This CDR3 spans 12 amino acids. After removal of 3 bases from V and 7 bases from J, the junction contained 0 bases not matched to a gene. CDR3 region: CASSHSGREQYV. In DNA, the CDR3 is TGTGCCAGCAGCCATAGCGGGAGGGAGCAGTACGTC.

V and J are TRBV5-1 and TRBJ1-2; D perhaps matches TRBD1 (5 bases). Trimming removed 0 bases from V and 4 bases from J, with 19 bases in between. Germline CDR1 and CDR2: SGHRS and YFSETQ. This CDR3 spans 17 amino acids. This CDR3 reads CASSLAPGREGSYGYTF. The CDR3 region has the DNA TGCGCCAGCAGCTTGGCCCCAGGGAGGGAGGGAAGCTATGGCTACACCTTC.

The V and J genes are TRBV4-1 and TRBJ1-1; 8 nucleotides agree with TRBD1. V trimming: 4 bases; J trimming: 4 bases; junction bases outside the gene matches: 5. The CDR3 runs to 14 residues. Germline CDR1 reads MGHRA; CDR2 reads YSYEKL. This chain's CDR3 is CASSRDRGGTEAFF. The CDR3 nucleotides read TGCGCCAGCAGCCGAGACAGGGGCGGCACTGAAGCTTTCTTT.

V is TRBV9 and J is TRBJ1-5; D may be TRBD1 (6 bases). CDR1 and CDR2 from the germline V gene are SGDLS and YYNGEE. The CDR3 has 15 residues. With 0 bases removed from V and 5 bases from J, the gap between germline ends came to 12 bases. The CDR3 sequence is CASSVDHRVYQPQHF. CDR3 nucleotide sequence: TGTGCCAGCAGCGTAGACCACAGGGTTTATCAGCCCCAGCATTTT.

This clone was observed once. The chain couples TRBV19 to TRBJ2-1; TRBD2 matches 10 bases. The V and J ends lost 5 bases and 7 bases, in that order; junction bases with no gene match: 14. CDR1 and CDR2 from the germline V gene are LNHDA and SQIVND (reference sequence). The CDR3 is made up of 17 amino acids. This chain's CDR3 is CASSARPGLASRNEQFF. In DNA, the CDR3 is TGTGCCAGTAGTGCTCGGCCGGGACTAGCGTCAAGGAATGAGCAGTTCTTC. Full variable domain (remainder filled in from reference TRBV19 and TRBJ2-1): DGGITQSPKYLFRKEGQNVTLSCEQNLNHDAMYWYRQDPGQGLRLIYYSQIVNDFQKGDIAEGYSVSREKKESFPLTVTSAQKNPTAFYLCASSARPGLASRNEQFFGPGTRLTVL.

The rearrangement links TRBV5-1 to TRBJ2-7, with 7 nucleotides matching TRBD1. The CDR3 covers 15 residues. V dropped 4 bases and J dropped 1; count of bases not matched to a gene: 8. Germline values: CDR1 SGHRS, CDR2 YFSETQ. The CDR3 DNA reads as TGCGCCAGCAGCCCGGACGGGACAGCTTCCTACGAGCAGTACTTC. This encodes CASSPDGTASYEQYF.

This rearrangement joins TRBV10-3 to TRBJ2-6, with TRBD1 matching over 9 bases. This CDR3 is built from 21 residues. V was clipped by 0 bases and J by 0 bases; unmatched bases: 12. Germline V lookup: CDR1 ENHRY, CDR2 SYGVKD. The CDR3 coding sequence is TGTGCCATCAGTGAGTCCCCGGGGACAGGGTTGATTTACTCTGGGGCCAACGTCCTGACTTTC. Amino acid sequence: CAISESPGTGLIYSGANVLTF.

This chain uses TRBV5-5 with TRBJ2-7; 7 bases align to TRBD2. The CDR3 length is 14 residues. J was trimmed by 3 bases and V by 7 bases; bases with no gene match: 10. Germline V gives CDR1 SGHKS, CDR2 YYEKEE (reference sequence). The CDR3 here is CASPIPGGIYEQYV. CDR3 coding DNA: TGTGCCAGCCCCATCCCCGGGGGGATCTACGAGCAGTACGTC.

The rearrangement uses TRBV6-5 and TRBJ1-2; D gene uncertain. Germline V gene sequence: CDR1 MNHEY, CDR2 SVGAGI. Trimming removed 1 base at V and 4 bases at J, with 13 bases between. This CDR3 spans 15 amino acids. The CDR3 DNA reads TGTGCCAGCAGTTACTTGCCAGTACCCTTCTATGGCTACACCTTC. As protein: CASSYLPVPFYGYTF.

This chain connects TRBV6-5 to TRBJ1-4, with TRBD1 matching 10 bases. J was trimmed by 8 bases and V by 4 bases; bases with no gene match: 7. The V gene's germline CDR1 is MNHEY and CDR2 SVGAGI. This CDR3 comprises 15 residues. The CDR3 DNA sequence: TGTGCCAGCAGTTCAGGACAGGGGGACCGAGAAAAACTGTTTTTT. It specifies CASSSGQGDREKLFF.

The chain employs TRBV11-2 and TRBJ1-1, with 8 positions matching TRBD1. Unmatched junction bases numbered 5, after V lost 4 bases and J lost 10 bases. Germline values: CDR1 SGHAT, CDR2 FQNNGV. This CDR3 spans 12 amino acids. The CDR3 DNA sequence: TGTGCCAGCAGCTCTGGACAGGGTTTAGCTTTCTTT. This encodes CASSSGQGLAFF.

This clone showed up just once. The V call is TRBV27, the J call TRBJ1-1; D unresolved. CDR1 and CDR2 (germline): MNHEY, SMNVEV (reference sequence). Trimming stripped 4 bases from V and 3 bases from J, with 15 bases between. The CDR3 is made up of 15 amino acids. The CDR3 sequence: CASSYKRAVDTEAFF. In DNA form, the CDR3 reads TGTGCCAGCAGTTACAAGAGGGCGGTGGACACTGAAGCTTTCTTT.

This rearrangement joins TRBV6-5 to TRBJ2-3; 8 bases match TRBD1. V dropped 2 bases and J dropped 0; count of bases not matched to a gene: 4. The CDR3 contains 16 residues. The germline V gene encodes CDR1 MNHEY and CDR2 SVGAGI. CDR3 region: CASSYRRTGSTDTQYF. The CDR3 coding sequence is TGTGCCAGCAGTTACCGACGGACAGGGAGCACAGATACGCAGTATTTT.

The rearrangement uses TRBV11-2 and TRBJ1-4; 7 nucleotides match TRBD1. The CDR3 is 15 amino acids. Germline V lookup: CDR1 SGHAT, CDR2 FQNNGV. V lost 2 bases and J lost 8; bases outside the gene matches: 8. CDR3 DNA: TGTGCCAGCAGCTTACCCCCTGCAGGGGGAGAAAAACTGTTTTTT. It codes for CASSLPPAGGEKLFF.

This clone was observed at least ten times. The CDR3 region has the DNA TGTGCCATCAGTGAGTGGGGGGCTGAAGCTTTCTTT. Protein product: CAISEWGAEAFF. This rearrangement joins TRBV10-3 to TRBJ1-1; possible D gene TRBD1, 5 bases. This CDR3 region has 12 residues. Trimming removed 1 base from V and 6 bases from J, with 6 bases in between. Germline V gene lookup returns CDR1 ENHRY and CDR2 SYGVKD.

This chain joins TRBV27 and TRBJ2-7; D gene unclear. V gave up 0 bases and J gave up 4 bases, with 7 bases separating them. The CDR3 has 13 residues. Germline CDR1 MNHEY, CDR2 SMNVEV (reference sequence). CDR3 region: CASSLSYPYEQYF. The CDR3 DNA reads TGTGCCAGCAGTTTATCTTATCCGTACGAGCAGTACTTC.

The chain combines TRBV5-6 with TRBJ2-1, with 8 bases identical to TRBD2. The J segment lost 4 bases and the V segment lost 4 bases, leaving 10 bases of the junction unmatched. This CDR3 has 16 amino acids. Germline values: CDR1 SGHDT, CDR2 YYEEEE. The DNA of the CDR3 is TGTGCCAGCAGCCTGAAGGCTAGCGGGTATTACAATGAGCAGTTCTTC. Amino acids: CASSLKASGYYNEQFF. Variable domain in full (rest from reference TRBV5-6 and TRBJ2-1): DAGVTQSPTHLIKTRGQQVTLRCSPKSGHDTVSWYQQALGQGPQFIFQYYEEEERQRGNFPDRFSGHQFPNYSSELNVNALLLGDSALYLCASSLKASGYYNEQFFGPGTRLTVL.

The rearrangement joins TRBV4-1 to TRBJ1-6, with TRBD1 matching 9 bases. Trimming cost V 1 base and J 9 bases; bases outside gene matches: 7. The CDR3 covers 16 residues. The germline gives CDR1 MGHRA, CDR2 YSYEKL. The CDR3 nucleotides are TGCGCCAGCAGCCAAGGCTTACAGGGGGCCAGTTCACCCCTCCACTTT. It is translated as CASSQGLQGASSPLHF.

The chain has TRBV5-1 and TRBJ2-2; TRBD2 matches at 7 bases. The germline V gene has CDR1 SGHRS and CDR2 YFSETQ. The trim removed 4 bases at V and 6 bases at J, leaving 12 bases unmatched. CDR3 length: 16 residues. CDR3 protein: CASSLVGGGSAGELFF. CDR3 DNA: TGCGCCAGCAGCCTCGTTGGCGGGGGTTCCGCCGGGGAGCTGTTTTTT.

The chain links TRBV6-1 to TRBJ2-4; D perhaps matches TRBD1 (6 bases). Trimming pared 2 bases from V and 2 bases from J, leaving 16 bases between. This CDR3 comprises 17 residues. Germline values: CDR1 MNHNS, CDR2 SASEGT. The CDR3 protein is CASSELVGRGTKNIQYF. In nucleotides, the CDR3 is TGTGCCAGCAGTGAACTGGTTGGCAGGGGAACCAAAAACATTCAGTACTTC.

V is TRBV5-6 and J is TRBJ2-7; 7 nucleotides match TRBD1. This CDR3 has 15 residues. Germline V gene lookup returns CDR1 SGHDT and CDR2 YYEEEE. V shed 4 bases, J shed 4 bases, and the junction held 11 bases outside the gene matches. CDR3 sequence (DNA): TGTGCCAGCAGCCGCCTAGGACAGGCGTTATACGAGCAGTACTTC. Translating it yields CASSRLGQALYEQYF.

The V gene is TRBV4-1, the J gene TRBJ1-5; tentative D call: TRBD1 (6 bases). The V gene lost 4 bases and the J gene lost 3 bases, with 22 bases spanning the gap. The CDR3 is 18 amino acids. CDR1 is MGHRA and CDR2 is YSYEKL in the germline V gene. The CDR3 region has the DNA TGCGCCAGCAGCCTCCACCCCCTTCCCAGGGGTTACAATCAGCCCCAGCATTTT. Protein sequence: CASSLHPLPRGYNQPQHF.

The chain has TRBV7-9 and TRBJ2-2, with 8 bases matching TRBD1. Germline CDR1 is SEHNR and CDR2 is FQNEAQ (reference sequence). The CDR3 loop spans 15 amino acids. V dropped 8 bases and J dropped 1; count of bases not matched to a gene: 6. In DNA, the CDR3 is TGTGCCAGCGGAGGACAGGGCGTGAACACCGGGGAGCTGTTTTTT. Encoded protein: CASGGQGVNTGELFF. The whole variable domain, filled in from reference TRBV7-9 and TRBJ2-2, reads DTGVSQNPRHKITKRGQNVTFRCDPISEHNRLYWYRQTLGQGPEFLTYFQNEAQLEKSRLLSDRFSAERPKGSFSTLEIQRTEQGDSAMYLCASGGQGVNTGELFFGEGSRLTVL.

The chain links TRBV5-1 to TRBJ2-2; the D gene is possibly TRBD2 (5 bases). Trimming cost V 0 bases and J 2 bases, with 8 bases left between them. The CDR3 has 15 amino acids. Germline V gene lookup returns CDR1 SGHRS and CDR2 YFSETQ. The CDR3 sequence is CASSLGGYNTGELFF. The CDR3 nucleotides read TGCGCCAGCAGCTTGGGAGGGTATAACACCGGGGAGCTGTTTTTT.